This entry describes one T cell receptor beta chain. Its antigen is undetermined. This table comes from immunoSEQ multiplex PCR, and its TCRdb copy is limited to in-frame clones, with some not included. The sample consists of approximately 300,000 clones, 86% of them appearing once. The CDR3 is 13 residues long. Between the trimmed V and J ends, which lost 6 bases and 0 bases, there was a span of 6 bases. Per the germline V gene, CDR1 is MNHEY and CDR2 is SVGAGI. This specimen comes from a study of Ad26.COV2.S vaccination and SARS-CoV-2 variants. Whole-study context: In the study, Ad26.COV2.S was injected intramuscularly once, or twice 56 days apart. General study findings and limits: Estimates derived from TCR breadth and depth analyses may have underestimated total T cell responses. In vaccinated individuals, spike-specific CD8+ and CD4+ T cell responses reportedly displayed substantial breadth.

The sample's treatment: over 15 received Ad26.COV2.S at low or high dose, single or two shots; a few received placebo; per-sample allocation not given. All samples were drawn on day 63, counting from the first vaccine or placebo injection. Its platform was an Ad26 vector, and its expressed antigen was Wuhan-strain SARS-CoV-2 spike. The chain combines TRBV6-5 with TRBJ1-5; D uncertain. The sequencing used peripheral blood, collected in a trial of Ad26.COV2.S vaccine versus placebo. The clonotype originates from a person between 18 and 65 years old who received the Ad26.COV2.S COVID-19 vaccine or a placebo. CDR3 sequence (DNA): TGTGCCAGCAGGATCAGTAGCAATCAGCCCCAGCATTTT. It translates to CASRISSNQPQHF.